This section outlines one T cell receptor (beta chain) sequence together with its context. What it recognizes is unknown. PCR used 60 Vbeta primers and 13 Jbeta primers. Repertoires were generated with immunoSEQ multiplex PCR, while TCRdb's copy carries only in-frame clones and drops some. In the table there are over 95,000 clones, over 65% of which are singletons. The sample originates from a study of cytomegalovirus exposure and HLA in healthy donors. Study summary: Unique TCR beta sequences numbering around 110 million came from about 179 million T cells in an earlier analysis. Around 87 million unique TCRs, all from HLA-typed donors, were included in an early release of the data. Broader study findings: Further analysis, carried out later, found HLA-associated TCR beta chains more clonally expanded than equally common other chains.

Sequenced input: PBMCs. This TCR came from a female donor in good health and CMV-seronegative.

The CDR3 sequence: CASSTGTGDEQFF. In DNA, the CDR3 is TGTGCCAGTAGTACAGGGACAGGGGATGAGCAGTTCTTC. V is TRBV19 and J is TRBJ2-1; 10 bases agree with TRBD1. Trimming removed 4 bases from V and 8 bases from J; junction bases left unmatched: 2. Germline CDR1 reads LNHDA; CDR2 reads SQIVND (reference sequence). The CDR3 has 13 residues.